Following are 8 T cell receptor beta chains from one sample sequenced in a study of cytomegalovirus exposure and HLA in healthy donors (dated by TCRdb to 2015 to 2018). The library relied on the immunoSEQ multiplex PCR assay. For the multiplex PCR, a mixture combining 60 forward primers for TCR Vbeta segments and 13 reverse primers for TCR Jbeta segments was used. The clones in this table, taken by TCRdb from immuneACCESS, are in-frame only. Not every clone is retained; where verified, under half of the shortfall comes from an unresolved V gene, and the cause of the rest is unknown. In all, the sample holds some 200,000 clones, and about 90% of those were seen once. The ten most abundant clones make up approximately 0.23% of the sample. Sequenced material: PBMCs. Every receptor here comes from a girl under three years old in good health and CMV-seronegative.

CDR3 region: CASSYARQGARGYTF. CDR3 DNA sequence: TGTGCCAGCAGTTACGCGAGACAGGGGGCGCGTGGCTACACCTTC. This rearrangement joins TRBV6-5 to TRBJ1-2, with TRBD1 matching 10 bases. Germline V gives CDR1 MNHEY, CDR2 SVGAGI. Unmatched junction bases numbered 7, after V lost 2 bases and J lost 7 bases. This CDR3 contains 15 residues.

The chain uses TRBV19 and TRBJ1-5; D is unclear. Trimming cost V 10 bases and J 2 bases, with 12 bases left between them. CDR1 is LNHDA, CDR2 SQIVND, per germline (reference sequence). The CDR3 length is 13 residues. The CDR3 nucleotides are TGTGCCATTGGGAGCATCGGCAATCAGCCCCAGCATTTT. As protein: CAIGSIGNQPQHF.

V usage is TRBV10-3 and J usage is TRBJ1-1; D is undetermined. The CDR3 contains 14 residues. V shed 3 bases and J shed 0 bases, with 8 bases lying between them. Germline values: CDR1 ENHRY, CDR2 SYGVKD. CDR3 DNA sequence: TGTGCCATCAGTGAAACGGGTATGAACACTGAAGCTTTCTTT. This translates into CAISETGMNTEAFF.

The chain is built from TRBV2 and TRBJ2-7, with D perhaps matching TRBD1 (6 bases). V was cut by 8 bases and J by 4 bases, with 18 bases left in between. This CDR3 has 14 amino acids. Germline V lookup: CDR1 SNHLY, CDR2 FYNNEI. Here the CDR3 reads CASEFQGPYYEQYF. The CDR3 bases are TGTGCCAGCGAATTCCAGGGGCCCTATTACGAGCAGTACTTC.

This chain connects TRBV6-6 to TRBJ1-1, with 8 bases fitting TRBD1. Germline V gene data show CDR1 as MNHNY and CDR2 as SVGAGI (reference sequence). CDR3 length equals 14 residues. Germline trimming cut 6 bases from V and 0 bases from J; bases unmatched to any gene: 3. CDR3 sequence reads: CASRPTGVNTEAFF. The CDR3 DNA is TGTGCCAGCAGACCGACAGGGGTGAACACTGAAGCTTTCTTT.

This clone has only one observation. The chain couples TRBV27 to TRBJ2-4, with 7 positions matching TRBD1. The germline gives CDR1 MNHEY, CDR2 SMNVEV (reference sequence). The CDR3 contains 14 residues. With 0 bases clipped from V and 8 bases from J, the junction kept 4 bases outside the gene matches. This chain's CDR3 is CASSLSDRADIQYF. The CDR3 nucleotides read TGTGCCAGCAGTTTATCCGACAGGGCCGACATTCAGTACTTC.

The genes are TRBV30 and TRBJ1-5, with 9 bases aligning to TRBD1. Germline lookup yields CDR1 GTSNPN and CDR2 SVGIG (reference sequence). The CDR3 consists of 15 residues. The trim removed 0 bases at V and 4 bases at J, leaving 4 bases unmatched. As DNA, the CDR3 is TGTGCCTGGAGTGTCGGGACAGGGTGGAATCAGCCCCAGCATTTT. Residues: CAWSVGTGWNQPQHF.

Only one count was recorded for this clone. The chain couples TRBV18 to TRBJ2-7; 7 bases fit TRBD2. The germline V gene encodes CDR1 KGHSH and CDR2 LQKENI. The CDR3 consists of 16 residues. J was trimmed by 9 bases and V by 3 bases; bases with no gene match: 17. The CDR3 sequence: CASSPDGDSGAGMQYF. As DNA, the CDR3 is TGTGCCAGCTCACCCGACGGAGACTCGGGAGCGGGGATGCAGTACTTC.